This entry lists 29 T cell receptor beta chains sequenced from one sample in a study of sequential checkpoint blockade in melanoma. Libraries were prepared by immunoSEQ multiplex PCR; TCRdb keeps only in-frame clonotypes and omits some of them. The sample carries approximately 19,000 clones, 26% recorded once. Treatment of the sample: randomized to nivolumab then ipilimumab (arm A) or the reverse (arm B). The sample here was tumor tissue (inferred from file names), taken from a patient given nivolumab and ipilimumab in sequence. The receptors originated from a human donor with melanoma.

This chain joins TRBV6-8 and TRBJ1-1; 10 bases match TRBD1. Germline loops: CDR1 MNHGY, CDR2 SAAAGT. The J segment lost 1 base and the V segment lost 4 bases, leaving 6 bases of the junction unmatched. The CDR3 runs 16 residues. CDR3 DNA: TGTGCCAGCAGTTTCCGACAGGGGGCGTCGAACACTGAAGCTTTCTTT. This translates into CASSFRQGASNTEAFF.

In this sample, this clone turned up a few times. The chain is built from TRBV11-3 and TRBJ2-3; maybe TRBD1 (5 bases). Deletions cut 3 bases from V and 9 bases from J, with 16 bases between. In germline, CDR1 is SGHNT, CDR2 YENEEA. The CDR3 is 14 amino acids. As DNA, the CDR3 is TGTGCCAGCAGCTTTAGGGGCTCCGAGGTGACGCAGTATTTT. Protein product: CASSFRGSEVTQYF.

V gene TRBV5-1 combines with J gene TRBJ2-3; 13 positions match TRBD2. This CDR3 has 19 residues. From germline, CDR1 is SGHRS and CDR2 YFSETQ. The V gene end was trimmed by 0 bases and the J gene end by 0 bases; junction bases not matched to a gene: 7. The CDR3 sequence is CASSLGGLAGFTSTDTQYF. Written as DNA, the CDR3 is TGCGCCAGCAGCTTGGGGGGACTAGCGGGATTCACTAGCACAGATACGCAGTATTTT.

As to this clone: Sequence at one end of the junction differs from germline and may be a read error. The CDR3 region has the DNA TGTGCCAGCAGTGACTCGGGGCTGAACACTGAAGCTTTCTTT. Protein: CASSDSGLNTEAFF. V gene TRBV6-8 combines with J gene TRBJ1-1; D might be TRBD1 (5 bases). The germline V gene encodes CDR1 MNHGY and CDR2 SAAAGT. The CDR3 is made up of 14 amino acids.

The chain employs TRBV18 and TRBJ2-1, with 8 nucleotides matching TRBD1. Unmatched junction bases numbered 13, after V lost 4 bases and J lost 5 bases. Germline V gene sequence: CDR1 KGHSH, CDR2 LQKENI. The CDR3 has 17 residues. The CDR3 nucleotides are TGTGCCAGCTCACGGACAGGGACTGATTTCGTACACAATGAGCAGTTCTTC. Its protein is CASSRTGTDFVHNEQFF.

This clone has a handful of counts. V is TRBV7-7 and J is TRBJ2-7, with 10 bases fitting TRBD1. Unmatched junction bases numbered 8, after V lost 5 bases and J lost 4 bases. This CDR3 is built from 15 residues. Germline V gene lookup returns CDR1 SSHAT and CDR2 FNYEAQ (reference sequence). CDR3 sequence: CASSQKPGQGYEQYF. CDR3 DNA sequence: TGTGCCAGCAGCCAAAAACCGGGACAGGGGTACGAGCAGTACTTC.

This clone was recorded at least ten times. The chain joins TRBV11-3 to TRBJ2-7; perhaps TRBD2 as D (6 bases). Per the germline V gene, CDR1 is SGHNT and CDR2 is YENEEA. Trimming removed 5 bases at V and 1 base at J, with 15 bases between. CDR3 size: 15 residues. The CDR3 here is CASSPSVGGSYEQYF. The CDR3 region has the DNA TGTGCCAGCAGCCCCTCTGTTGGGGGGTCCTACGAGCAGTACTTC.

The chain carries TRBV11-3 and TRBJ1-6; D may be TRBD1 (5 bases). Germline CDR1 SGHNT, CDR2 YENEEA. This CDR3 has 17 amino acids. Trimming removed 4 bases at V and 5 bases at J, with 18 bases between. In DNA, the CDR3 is TGTGCCAGCAGCTCGATTTTTGGCTGGGGGGATAATTCACCCCTCCACTTT. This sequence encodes CASSSIFGWGDNSPLHF.

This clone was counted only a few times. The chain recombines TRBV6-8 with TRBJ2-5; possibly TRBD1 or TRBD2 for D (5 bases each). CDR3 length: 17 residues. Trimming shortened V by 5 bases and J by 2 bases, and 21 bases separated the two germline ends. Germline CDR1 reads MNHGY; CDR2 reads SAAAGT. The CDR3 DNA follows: TGTGCCAGCAGTACCACGGGACCTCCACCCACACAAGAGACCCAGTACTTC. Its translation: CASSTTGPPPTQETQYF.

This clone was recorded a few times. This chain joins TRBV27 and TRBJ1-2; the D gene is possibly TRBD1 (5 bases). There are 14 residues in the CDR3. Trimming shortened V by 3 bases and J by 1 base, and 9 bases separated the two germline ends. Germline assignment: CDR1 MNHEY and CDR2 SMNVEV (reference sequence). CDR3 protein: CASSFRGSNYGYTF. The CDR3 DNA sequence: TGTGCCAGCAGTTTTAGGGGAAGTAACTATGGCTACACCTTC.

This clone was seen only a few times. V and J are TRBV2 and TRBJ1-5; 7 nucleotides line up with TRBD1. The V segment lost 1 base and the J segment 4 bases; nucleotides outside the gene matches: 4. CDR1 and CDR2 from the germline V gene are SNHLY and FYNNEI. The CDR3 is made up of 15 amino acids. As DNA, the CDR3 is TGTGCCAGCAGTGAAGGTAGGGACAGAAATCAGCCCCAGCATTTT. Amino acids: CASSEGRDRNQPQHF.

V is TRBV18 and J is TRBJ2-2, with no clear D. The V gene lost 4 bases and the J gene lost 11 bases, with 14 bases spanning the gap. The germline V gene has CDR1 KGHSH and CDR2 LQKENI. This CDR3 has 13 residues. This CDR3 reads CASSHSWPTELFF. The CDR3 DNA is TGTGCCAGCTCACATTCCTGGCCCACCGAGCTGTTTTTT.

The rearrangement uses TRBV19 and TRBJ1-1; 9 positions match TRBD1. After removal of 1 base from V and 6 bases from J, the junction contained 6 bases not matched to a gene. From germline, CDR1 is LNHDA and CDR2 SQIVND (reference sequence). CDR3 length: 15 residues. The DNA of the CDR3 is TGTGCCAGTAGTATAGTTGGGACAGGGCGCCCTGAAGCTTTCTTT. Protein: CASSIVGTGRPEAFF.

The CDR3 loop reads CSAIPGLNEQFF. The CDR3 nucleotides are TGCAGCGCCATACCAGGGCTGAATGAGCAGTTCTTC. The chain joins TRBV29-1 to TRBJ2-1, with TRBD1 as a possible D gene (5 bases). V was trimmed by 7 bases and J by 7 bases, leaving 14 bases between them. CDR1 and CDR2 (germline): SQVTM, ANQGSEA. This CDR3 contains 12 residues.

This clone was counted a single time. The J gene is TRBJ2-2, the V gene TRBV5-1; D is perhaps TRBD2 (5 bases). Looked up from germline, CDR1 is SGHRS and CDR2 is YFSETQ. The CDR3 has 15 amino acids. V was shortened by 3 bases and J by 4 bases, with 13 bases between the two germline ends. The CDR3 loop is CASSYGSTSTGELFF. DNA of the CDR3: TGCGCCAGCAGCTACGGCTCTACTAGCACCGGGGAGCTGTTTTTT.

The CDR3 DNA follows: TGCAGCGTTGAAACTAGCGGCACAGATACGCAGTATTTT. This codes for CSVETSGTDTQYF. This chain joins TRBV29-1 and TRBJ2-3; 7 bases align to TRBD2. This CDR3 comprises 13 residues. The V gene end was trimmed by 2 bases and the J gene end by 1 base; junction bases not matched to a gene: 0. CDR1 is SQVTM, CDR2 ANQGSEA, per germline.

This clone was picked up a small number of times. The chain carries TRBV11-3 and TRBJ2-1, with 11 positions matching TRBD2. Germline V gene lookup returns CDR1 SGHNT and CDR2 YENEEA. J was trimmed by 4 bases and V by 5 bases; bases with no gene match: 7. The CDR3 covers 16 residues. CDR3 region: CASSQGLAGGYNEQFF. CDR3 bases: TGTGCCAGCAGCCAAGGGCTAGCGGGGGGATACAATGAGCAGTTCTTC. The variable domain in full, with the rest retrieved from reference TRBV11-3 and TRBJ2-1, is EAGVVQSPRYKIIEKKQPVAFWCNPISGHNTLYWYLQNLGQGPELLIRYENEEAVDDSQLPKDRFSAERLKGVDSTLKIQPAELGDSAVYLCASSQGLAGGYNEQFFGPGTRLTVL.

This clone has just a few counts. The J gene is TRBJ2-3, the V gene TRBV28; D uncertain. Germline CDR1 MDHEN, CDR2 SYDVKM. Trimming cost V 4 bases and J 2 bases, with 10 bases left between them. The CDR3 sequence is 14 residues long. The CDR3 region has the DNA TGTGCCAGCAGTTACAGAGCTTACACAGATACGCAGTATTTT. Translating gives CASSYRAYTDTQYF.

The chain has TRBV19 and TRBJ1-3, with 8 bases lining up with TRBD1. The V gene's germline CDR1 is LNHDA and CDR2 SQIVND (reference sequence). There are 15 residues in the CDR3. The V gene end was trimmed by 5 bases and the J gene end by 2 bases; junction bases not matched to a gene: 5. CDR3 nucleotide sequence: TGTGCCAGTAGTCAGCCGACAGGGGCTGGAAACACCATATATTTT. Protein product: CASSQPTGAGNTIYF.

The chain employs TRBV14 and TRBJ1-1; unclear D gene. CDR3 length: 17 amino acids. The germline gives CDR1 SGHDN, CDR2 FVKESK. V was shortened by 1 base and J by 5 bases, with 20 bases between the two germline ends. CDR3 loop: CASSQVFLQDDWTEAFF. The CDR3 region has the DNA TGTGCCAGCAGCCAAGTGTTCCTTCAGGATGATTGGACTGAAGCTTTCTTT.

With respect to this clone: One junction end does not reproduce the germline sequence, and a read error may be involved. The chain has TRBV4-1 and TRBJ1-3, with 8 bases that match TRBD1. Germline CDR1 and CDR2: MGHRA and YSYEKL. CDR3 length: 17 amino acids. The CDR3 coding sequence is TGCACCAGCAGCCACTTGGACAGGGAATTGTCTGGAAACACCATATATTTT. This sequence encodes CTSSHLDRELSGNTIYF.

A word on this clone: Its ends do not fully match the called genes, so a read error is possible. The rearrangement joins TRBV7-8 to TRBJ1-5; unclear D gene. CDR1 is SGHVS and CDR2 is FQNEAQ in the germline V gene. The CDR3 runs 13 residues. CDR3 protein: CASSQVDDQPQHF. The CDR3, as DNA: TGTGCTAGCAGCCAAGTGGACGATCAGCCCCAGCATTTT.

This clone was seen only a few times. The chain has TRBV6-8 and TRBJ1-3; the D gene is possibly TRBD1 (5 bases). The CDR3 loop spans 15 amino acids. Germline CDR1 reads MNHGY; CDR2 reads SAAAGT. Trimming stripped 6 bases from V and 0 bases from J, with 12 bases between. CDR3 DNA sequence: TGTGCCAGCAGCACAGAGGGGTTCTCTGGAAACACCATATATTTT. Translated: CASSTEGFSGNTIYF.

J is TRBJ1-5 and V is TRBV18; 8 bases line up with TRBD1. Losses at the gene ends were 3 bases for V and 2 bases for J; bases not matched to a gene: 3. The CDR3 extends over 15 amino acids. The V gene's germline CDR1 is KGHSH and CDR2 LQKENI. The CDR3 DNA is TGTGCCAGCTCACCTCCGGGACAGGGCAATCAGCCCCAGCATTTT. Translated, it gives CASSPPGQGNQPQHF.

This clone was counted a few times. The CDR3 reads CASSIRGQGNYGYTF. CDR3 nucleotides: TGTGCCAGCAGTATCAGGGGACAGGGAAACTATGGCTACACCTTC. V gene TRBV11-3 combines with J gene TRBJ1-2; 9 bases line up with TRBD1. This CDR3 is 15 amino acids long. J was trimmed by 2 bases and V by 6 bases; bases with no gene match: 7. The germline gives CDR1 SGHNT, CDR2 YENEEA. Supplemented by reference TRBV11-3 and TRBJ1-2, the full variable domain reads EAGVVQSPRYKIIEKKQPVAFWCNPISGHNTLYWYLQNLGQGPELLIRYENEEAVDDSQLPKDRFSAERLKGVDSTLKIQPAELGDSAVYLCASSIRGQGNYGYTFGSGTRLTVV.

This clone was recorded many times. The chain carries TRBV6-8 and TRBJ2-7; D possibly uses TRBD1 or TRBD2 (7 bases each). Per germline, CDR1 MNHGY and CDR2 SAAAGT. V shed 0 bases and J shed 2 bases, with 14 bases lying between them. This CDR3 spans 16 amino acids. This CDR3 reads CASSYSQGGPTYEQYF. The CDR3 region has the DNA TGTGCCAGCAGTTACTCCCAGGGGGGGCCTACCTACGAGCAGTACTTC.

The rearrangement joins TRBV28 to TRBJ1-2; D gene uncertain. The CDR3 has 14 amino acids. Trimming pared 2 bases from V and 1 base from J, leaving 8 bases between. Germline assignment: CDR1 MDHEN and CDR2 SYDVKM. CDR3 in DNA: TGTGCCAGCAGTTTAGGAGGGAATAACTATGGCTACACCTTC. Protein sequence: CASSLGGNNYGYTF.

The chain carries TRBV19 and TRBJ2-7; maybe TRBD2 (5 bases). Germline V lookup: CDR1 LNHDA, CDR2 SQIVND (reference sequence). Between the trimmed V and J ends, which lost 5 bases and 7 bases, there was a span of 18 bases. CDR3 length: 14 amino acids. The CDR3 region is CASSSIGEGGEQYF. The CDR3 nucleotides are TGTGCCAGTAGTTCCATCGGGGAAGGTGGGGAGCAGTACTTC.

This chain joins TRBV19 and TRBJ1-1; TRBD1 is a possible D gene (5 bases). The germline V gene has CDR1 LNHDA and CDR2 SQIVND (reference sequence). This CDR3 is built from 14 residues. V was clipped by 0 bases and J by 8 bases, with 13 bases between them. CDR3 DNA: TGTGCCAGTAGTATAGATCGGGGGTTAACGGAAGCTTTCTTT. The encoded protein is CASSIDRGLTEAFF.